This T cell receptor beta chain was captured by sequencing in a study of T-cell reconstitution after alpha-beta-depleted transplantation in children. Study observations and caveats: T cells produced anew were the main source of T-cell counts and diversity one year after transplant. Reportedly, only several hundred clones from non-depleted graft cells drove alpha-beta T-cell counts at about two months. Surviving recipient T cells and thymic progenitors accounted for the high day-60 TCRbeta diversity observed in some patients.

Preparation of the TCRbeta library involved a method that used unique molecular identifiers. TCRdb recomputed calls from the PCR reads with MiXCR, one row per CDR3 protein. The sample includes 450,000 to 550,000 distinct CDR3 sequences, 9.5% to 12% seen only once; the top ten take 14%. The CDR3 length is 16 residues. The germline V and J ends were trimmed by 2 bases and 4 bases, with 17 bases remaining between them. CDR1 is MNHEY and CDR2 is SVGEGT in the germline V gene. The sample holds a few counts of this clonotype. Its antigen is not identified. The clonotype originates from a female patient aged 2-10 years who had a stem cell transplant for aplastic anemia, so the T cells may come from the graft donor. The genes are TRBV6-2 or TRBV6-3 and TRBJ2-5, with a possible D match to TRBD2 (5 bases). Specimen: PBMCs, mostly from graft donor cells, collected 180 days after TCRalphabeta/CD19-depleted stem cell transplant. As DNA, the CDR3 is TGTGCCAGCAGTTACGTTAAATTAAACCGGGGAGAGACCCAGTACTTC. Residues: CASSYVKLNRGETQYF.